This entry describes one T cell receptor (beta chain). The antigen remains unidentified. The sample belongs to a study of cytomegalovirus exposure and HLA in healthy donors. General study results and limits: Cytomegalovirus-associated TCR beta chains were listed, numbering 150 to 200.

Both 60 Vbeta primers and 13 Jbeta primers went into the PCR. The assay was immunoSEQ multiplex PCR, and TCRdb's table has in-frame clones only and misses some. Of about 150,000 clones listed, approximately 81% are singletons. Though probably carrying unrecorded immune exposures, donors were nominally healthy at sampling. The receptor was isolated from a boy younger than 10 in good health and CMV-seronegative. Sequenced input: PBMCs.

The CDR3 region is CASSRSGDDEQFF. CDR3 sequence (DNA): TGTGCCAGCAGTAGGTCGGGGGACGATGAGCAGTTCTTC. V usage is TRBV28 and J usage is TRBJ2-1; weak D call: TRBD2 (6 bases). Per the germline V gene, CDR1 is MDHEN and CDR2 is SYDVKM. Trimming removed 5 bases at V and 8 bases at J, with 13 bases between. The CDR3 is made up of 13 amino acids. Variable domain in full (rest from reference TRBV28 and TRBJ2-1): DVKVTQSSRYLVKRTGEKVFLECVQDMDHENMFWYRQDPGLGLRLIYFSYDVKMKEKGDIPEGYSVSREKKERFSLILESASTNQTSMYLCASSRSGDDEQFFGPGTRLTVL.